What follows are 20 T cell receptor beta chains derived from one specimen sequenced in a study of technical replicates of blood from a few donors. The table came from immunoSEQ multiplex PCR; TCRdb's copy has only in-frame clones and leaves some out. Among some 81,000 clones listed, over 75% were seen once. Sequencing used T cells isolated from PBMCs. All receptors come from a human donor in good health.

The table lists this clone with a few counts. The chain employs TRBV7-9 and TRBJ2-1; 7 bases are shared with TRBD2. The J segment lost 10 bases and the V segment lost 5 bases, leaving 20 bases of the junction unmatched. CDR1 SEHNR and CDR2 FQNEAQ come from the germline V gene (reference sequence). There are 17 residues in the CDR3. Here the CDR3 DNA reads TGTGCCAGCAGCCTCCTCCTGGGAGGGAGGGCCGGAGGCGAGCAGTTCTTC. Amino acids: CASSLLLGGRAGGEQFF.

The chain links TRBV10-3 to TRBJ1-1; D possibly corresponds to TRBD1 (5 bases). Germline CDR1 is ENHRY and CDR2 is SYGVKD. Trimming left V 0 bases short and J 0 bases short, with 8 bases between. The CDR3 covers 15 residues. The CDR3 sequence: CAISESTAMNTEAFF. The CDR3 nucleotides are TGTGCCATCAGTGAGTCGACAGCTATGAACACTGAAGCTTTCTTT.

This clone has a single count. The V gene is TRBV14, the J gene TRBJ2-2; weak D call: TRBD2 (6 bases). CDR1 and CDR2 (germline): SGHDN, FVKESK. The CDR3 covers 15 residues. The germline V and J ends were trimmed by 1 base and 8 bases, with 14 bases remaining between them. The CDR3 coding sequence is TGTGCCAGCAGCCAAGTCCTACGTGGGAGGGGGGAGCTGTTTTTT. This encodes CASSQVLRGRGELFF.

The rearrangement joins TRBV9 to TRBJ1-3, with 10 bases fitting TRBD1. This CDR3 has 20 residues. V lost 0 bases and J lost 0; bases outside the gene matches: 12. The germline CDR1 and CDR2 sequences are SGDLS and YYNGEE. The CDR3 reads CASSVDPGGRDRGSGNTIYF. For the CDR3, the DNA is TGTGCCAGCAGCGTAGATCCGGGAGGGAGGGACAGGGGCTCTGGAAACACCATATATTTT.

This chain links TRBV7-9 with TRBJ1-2, with a possible D match to TRBD1 (5 bases). CDR1 and CDR2 (germline): SEHNR, FQNEAQ (reference sequence). The CDR3 contains 16 residues. V was trimmed by 1 base and J by 6 bases, leaving 18 bases between them. CDR3 sequence: CASSLGGIGVFDGYTF. CDR3 nucleotide sequence: TGTGCCAGCAGCTTAGGGGGAATAGGGGTTTTCGATGGCTACACCTTC.

The V call is TRBV6-6, the J call TRBJ1-1; tentative D call: TRBD1 (5 bases). The CDR3 is 14 amino acids. CDR1 is MNHNY and CDR2 is SVGAGI in the germline V gene (reference sequence). The V and J ends lost 8 bases and 1 base respectively, with 14 bases between them. This chain's CDR3 is CASGLQGRNTEAFF. The CDR3 DNA reads as TGTGCCAGCGGCCTCCAGGGCCGGAACACTGAAGCTTTCTTT.

The J gene is TRBJ2-7, the V gene TRBV5-4; TRBD1 aligns across 9 bases. The V gene's germline CDR1 is SGHNT and CDR2 YYREEE (reference sequence). The CDR3 covers 13 residues. V was pared by 3 bases and J by 4 bases, with 2 bases of the junction left unmatched. The CDR3 nucleotides read TGTGCCAGCAGCTGGGACAGGGTTTACGAGCAGTACTTC. Its translation: CASSWDRVYEQYF.

The count of this clone is one. The V gene is TRBV28, the J gene TRBJ1-4; D is ambiguous. The CDR3 sequence is 12 residues long. Trimming left V 4 bases short and J 5 bases short, with 5 bases between. Germline V gene lookup returns CDR1 MDHEN and CDR2 SYDVKM. The chain's CDR3 is CASSSVNEKLFF. The DNA for the CDR3 is TGTGCCAGCAGTTCCGTAAATGAAAAACTGTTTTTT.

The chain joins TRBV27 to TRBJ1-5, with TRBD1 identical over 7 bases. The trim removed 8 bases at V and 4 bases at J, leaving 5 bases unmatched. The germline CDR1 and CDR2 sequences are MNHEY and SMNVEV (reference sequence). The CDR3 has 13 amino acids. CDR3 sequence reads: CASSPTGNQPQHF. CDR3 bases: TGTGCCAGCTCTCCGACAGGGAATCAGCCCCAGCATTTT.

V and J are TRBV28 and TRBJ1-3, with 8 bases matching TRBD1. CDR1 and CDR2 (germline): MDHEN, SYDVKM. After removal of 5 bases from V and 16 bases from J, the junction contained 13 bases not matched to a gene. This CDR3 is built from 13 residues. In DNA form, the CDR3 reads TGTGCCAGCAGTAAGCCCGGACAGGGTCGAGGGTATTTT. The encoded protein is CASSKPGQGRGYF.

CDR3 protein: CASSANSGVRNEKLFF. CDR3 coding DNA: TGTGCCAGCTCAGCCAACTCAGGGGTGAGAAATGAAAAACTGTTTTTT. V and J are TRBV18 and TRBJ1-4, with a possible D match to TRBD1 (6 bases). V lost 5 bases and J lost 5, with 18 bases in between. Germline assignment: CDR1 KGHSH and CDR2 LQKENI. This CDR3 spans 16 amino acids.

The chain recombines TRBV29-1 with TRBJ2-7; 10 positions match TRBD2. The V segment lost 6 bases and the J segment 3 bases; nucleotides outside the gene matches: 8. CDR1 and CDR2 (germline): SQVTM, ANQGSEA. This CDR3 spans 14 amino acids. The CDR3 loop reads CSVAGTSAIYEQYF. The DNA of the CDR3 is TGCAGCGTAGCTGGGACTAGCGCAATCTACGAGCAGTACTTC.

V gene TRBV7-8 combines with J gene TRBJ2-7; a weak D match, TRBD1 (6 bases). Germline CDR1 and CDR2: SGHVS and FQNEAQ. The V end lost 2 bases, the J end lost 9 bases, and 20 bases lay between the germline ends. The CDR3 covers 15 residues. CDR3 DNA sequence: TGTGCCAGCAGCTTATCCACAGGGCCGATTTGGGCGCAGTACTTC. Its translation: CASSLSTGPIWAQYF.

This chain connects TRBV15 to TRBJ1-3; D gene uncertain. Trimming cost V 4 bases and J 0 bases, with 16 bases left between them. CDR3 length equals 17 residues. Germline lookup yields CDR1 LNHNV and CDR2 YYDKDF (reference sequence). For the CDR3, the DNA is TGTGCCACCAGCACCGAAGGACTGAAAAGCTCTGGAAACACCATATATTTT. Its protein is CATSTEGLKSSGNTIYF.

The chain carries TRBV7-8 and TRBJ2-1; D call uncertain. Per germline, CDR1 SGHVS and CDR2 FQNEAQ. V was cut by 5 bases and J by 5 bases, with 7 bases left in between. The CDR3 length is 12 residues. CDR3 sequence: CASSQHDNEQFF. The CDR3 DNA sequence: TGTGCCAGCAGCCAACATGACAATGAGCAGTTCTTC. The variable domain in full, with the rest retrieved from reference TRBV7-8 and TRBJ2-1, is GAGVSQSPRYKVAKRGQDVALRCDPISGHVSLFWYQQALGQGPEFLTYFQNEAQLDKSGLPSDRFFAERPEGSVSTLKIQRTQQEDSAVYLCASSQHDNEQFFGPGTRLTVL.

The rearrangement joins TRBV7-9 to TRBJ2-5; tentative D call: TRBD2 (6 bases). Between the trimmed V and J ends, which lost 5 bases and 2 bases, there was a span of 15 bases. Looked up from germline, CDR1 is SEHNR and CDR2 is FQNEAQ (reference sequence). This CDR3 region has 15 residues. CDR3 coding DNA: TGTGCCAGCAGCCCGCGGGACGGGACGCAAGAGACCCAGTACTTC. Encoded protein: CASSPRDGTQETQYF.

The sample holds a few counts of this clone. One end of the junction does not line up with germline, which may come from a read error. The chain carries TRBV19 and TRBJ1-1; D gene uncertain. This CDR3 has 13 residues. The germline CDR1 and CDR2 sequences are LNHDA and SQIVND (reference sequence). CDR3: CASTITLNTEAFF. The CDR3 DNA reads as TGTGCCAGTACTATAACACTGAACACTGAAGCTTTCTTT.

V is TRBV2 and J is TRBJ1-5, with a tentative D call TRBD1 (6 bases). Germline V lookup: CDR1 SNHLY, CDR2 FYNNEI. V lost 11 bases, J lost 1 base, and 21 bases lay in between. The CDR3 spans 16 residues. The CDR3 sequence is CASRNTGSKSNQPQHF. For the CDR3, the DNA is TGTGCCTCACGTAATACAGGGAGCAAGAGCAATCAGCCCCAGCATTTT.

The V gene is TRBV6-1, the J gene TRBJ1-4; 9 bases line up with TRBD1. CDR3 length: 14 amino acids. V lost 8 bases, J lost 5 bases, and 6 bases stayed unmatched. From germline, CDR1 is MNHNS and CDR2 SASEGT. In DNA form, the CDR3 reads TGTGCCAGCGTCGGACAGGGGCCAAATGAAAAACTGTTTTTT. Translated: CASVGQGPNEKLFF.

This rearrangement joins TRBV7-9 to TRBJ1-2; D unclear. Germline V lookup: CDR1 SEHNR, CDR2 FQNEAQ (reference sequence). Trimming left V 4 bases short and J 8 bases short, with 14 bases between. This CDR3 is built from 13 residues. For the CDR3, the DNA is TGTGCCAGCAGCTCCAATTCAGAATTGGGCTACACCTTC. This translates into CASSSNSELGYTF.